What follows is one TCR beta chain and its context. The sample originates from a study of OX40 agonist ivuxolimab in advanced cancers. This table comes from immunoSEQ multiplex PCR, and its TCRdb copy is limited to in-frame clones, with some not included. The data hold about 100,000 clones, with approximately 91% observed a single time. This clonotype was obtained from an adult with an advanced solid tumor such as melanoma, head and neck, liver or kidney cancer. This specimen was CD4+ or CD8+ T cells sorted from blood, taken in a trial of the OX40 agonist ivuxolimab.

CDR3 DNA: TGTGCCAGCAGTTTATTTTTCGGGGGAGGGAACACTGAAGCTTTCTTT. This gives the protein CASSLFFGGGNTEAFF. This chain joins TRBV27 and TRBJ1-1; a weak D match, TRBD1 (5 bases). With 1 base removed from V and 1 base from J, the gap between germline ends came to 13 bases. CDR1 and CDR2 (germline): MNHEY, SMNVEV (reference sequence). CDR3 size: 16 residues.